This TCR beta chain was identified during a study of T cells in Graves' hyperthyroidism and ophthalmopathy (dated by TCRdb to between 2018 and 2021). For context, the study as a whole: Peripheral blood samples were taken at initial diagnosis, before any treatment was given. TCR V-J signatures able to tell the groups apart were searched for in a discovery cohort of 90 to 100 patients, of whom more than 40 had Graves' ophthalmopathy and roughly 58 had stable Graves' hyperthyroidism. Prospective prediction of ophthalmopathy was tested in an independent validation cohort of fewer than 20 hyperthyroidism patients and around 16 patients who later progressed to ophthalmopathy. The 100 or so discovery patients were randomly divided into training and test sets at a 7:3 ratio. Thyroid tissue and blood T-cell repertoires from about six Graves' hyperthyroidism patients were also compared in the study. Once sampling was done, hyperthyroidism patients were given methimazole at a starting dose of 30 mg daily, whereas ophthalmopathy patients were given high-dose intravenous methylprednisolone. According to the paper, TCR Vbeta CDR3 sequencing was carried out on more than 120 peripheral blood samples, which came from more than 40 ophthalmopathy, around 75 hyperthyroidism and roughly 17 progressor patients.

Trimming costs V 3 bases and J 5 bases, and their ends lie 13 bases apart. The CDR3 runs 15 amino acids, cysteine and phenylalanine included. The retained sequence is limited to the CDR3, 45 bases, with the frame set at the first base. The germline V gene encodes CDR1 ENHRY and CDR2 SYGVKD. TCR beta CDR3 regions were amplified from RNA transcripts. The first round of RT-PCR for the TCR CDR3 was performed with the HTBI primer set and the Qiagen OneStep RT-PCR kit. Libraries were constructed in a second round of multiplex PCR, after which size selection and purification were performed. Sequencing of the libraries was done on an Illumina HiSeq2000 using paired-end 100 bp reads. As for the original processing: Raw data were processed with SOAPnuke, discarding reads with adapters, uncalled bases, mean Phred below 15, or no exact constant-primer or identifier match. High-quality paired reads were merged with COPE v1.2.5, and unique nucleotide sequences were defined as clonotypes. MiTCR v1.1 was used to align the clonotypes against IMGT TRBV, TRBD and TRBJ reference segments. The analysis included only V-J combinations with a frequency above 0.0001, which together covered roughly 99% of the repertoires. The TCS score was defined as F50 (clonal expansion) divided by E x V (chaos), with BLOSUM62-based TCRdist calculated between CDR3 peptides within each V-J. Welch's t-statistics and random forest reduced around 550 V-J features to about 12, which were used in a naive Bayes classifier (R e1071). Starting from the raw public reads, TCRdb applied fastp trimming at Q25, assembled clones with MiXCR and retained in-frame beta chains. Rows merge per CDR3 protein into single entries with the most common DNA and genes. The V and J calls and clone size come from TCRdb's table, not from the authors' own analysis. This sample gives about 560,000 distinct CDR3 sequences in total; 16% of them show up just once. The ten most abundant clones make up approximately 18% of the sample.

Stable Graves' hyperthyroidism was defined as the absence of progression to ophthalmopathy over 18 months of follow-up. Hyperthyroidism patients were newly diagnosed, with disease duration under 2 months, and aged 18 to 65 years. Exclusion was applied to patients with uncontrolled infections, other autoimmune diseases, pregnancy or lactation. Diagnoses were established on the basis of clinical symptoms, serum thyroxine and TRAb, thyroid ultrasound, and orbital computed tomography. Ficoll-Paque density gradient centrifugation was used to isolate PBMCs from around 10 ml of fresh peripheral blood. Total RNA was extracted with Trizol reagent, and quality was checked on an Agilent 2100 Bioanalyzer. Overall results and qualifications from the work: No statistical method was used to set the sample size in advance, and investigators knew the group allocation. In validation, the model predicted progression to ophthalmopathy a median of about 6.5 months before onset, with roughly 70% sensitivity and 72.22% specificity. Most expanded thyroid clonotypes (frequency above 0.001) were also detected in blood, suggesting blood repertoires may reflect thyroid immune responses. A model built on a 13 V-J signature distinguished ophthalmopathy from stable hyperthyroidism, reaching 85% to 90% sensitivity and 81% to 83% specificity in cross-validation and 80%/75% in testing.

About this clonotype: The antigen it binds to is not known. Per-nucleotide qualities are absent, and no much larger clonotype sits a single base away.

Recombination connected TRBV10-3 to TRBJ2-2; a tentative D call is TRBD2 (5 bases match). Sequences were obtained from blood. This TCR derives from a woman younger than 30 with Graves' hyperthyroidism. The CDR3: CAISDEGGETGELFF. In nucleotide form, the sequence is TGTGCCATCAGTGATGAGGGCGGTGAGACCGGGGAGCTGTTTTTT.